Below are 30 T cell receptor beta chains sequenced from a single sample in a study of blood T cell repertoires in COVID-19. The method was immunoSEQ multiplex PCR; TCRdb's version includes in-frame clones alone and lacks a portion of them. The data show 140,000 or so clones, with around 87% seen just once and around 38% held by the top ten. The sequenced material came from peripheral blood. Every receptor here comes from a man between 50 and 59 years old who had recovered from COVID-19.

The rearrangement links TRBV19 to TRBJ1-1; a possible D gene is TRBD1 (6 bases). Germline V gene lookup returns CDR1 LNHDA and CDR2 SQIVND (reference sequence). The CDR3 consists of 13 residues. V gave up 7 bases and J gave up 4 bases, with 13 bases separating them. CDR3 coding DNA: TGTGCCAGTAATTATATGGGGGCCACTGAAGCTTTCTTT. The encoded protein is CASNYMGATEAFF.

The sample holds one count of this clone. The gene calls are TRBV4-1 and TRBJ2-3; D might be TRBD2 (6 bases). Germline V CDR1 and CDR2: MGHRA, YSYEKL. The germline V and J ends were trimmed by 5 bases and 0 bases, with 18 bases remaining between them. The CDR3 has 17 amino acids. The chain's CDR3 is CASSSATRGSSTDTQYF. CDR3 sequence (DNA): TGCGCCAGCAGCAGCGCTACCCGGGGGTCTAGCACAGATACGCAGTATTTT.

The rearrangement uses TRBV19 and TRBJ1-2; 8 bases are a match to TRBD1. The CDR3 covers 16 residues. Looked up from germline, CDR1 is LNHDA and CDR2 is SQIVND (reference sequence). With 6 bases clipped from V and 6 bases from J, the junction kept 15 bases outside the gene matches. The CDR3 here is CASSTGGDRLFHGYTF. In DNA form, the CDR3 reads TGTGCCAGTAGCACTGGGGGGGACAGGCTATTTCATGGCTACACCTTC.

The rearrangement joins TRBV5-5 to TRBJ1-1; possibly TRBD1 for D (6 bases). Germline CDR1 and CDR2: SGHKS and YYEKEE (reference sequence). The CDR3 contains 13 residues. The V and J ends lost 7 bases and 4 bases respectively, with 14 bases between them. The CDR3 DNA is TGTGCCAGCGCCGAACAGGGTGCCACTGAAGCTTTCTTT. Its translation: CASAEQGATEAFF. Full variable domain (missing parts from reference TRBV5-5 and TRBJ1-1): DAGVTQSPTHLIKTRGQQVTLRCSPISGHKSVSWYQQVLGQGPQFIFQYYEKEERGRGNFPDRFSARQFPNYSSELNVNALLLGDSALYLCASAEQGATEAFFGQGTRLTVV.

The chain links TRBV4-3 to TRBJ2-3; no clear D. In germline, CDR1 is LGHNA, CDR2 YSLEER. Trimming pared 5 bases from V and 1 base from J, leaving 10 bases between. The CDR3 contains 14 residues. CDR3 nucleotides: TGCGCCAGCAGCAGAATCGTAGGCACAGATACGCAGTATTTT. Translating gives CASSRIVGTDTQYF.

The gene calls are TRBV11-1 and TRBJ2-5, with TRBD1 identical over 10 bases. CDR1 SGHAT and CDR2 FQDESV come from the germline V gene (reference sequence). There are 16 residues in the CDR3. V lost 2 bases and J lost 5; bases outside the gene matches: 8. This chain's CDR3 is CASSLSPTGGRETQYF. The CDR3 DNA sequence: TGTGCCAGCAGCTTAAGCCCGACAGGGGGCCGGGAGACCCAGTACTTC.

The chain uses TRBV5-1 and TRBJ1-1; the match to TRBD1 covers 10 bases. V was pared by 4 bases and J by 3 bases, with 3 bases of the junction left unmatched. CDR3 length equals 14 residues. In germline, CDR1 is SGHRS, CDR2 YFSETQ. DNA of the CDR3: TGCGCCAGCAGCCAAGGGACAGGGGACACTGAAGCTTTCTTT. Its translation: CASSQGTGDTEAFF.

The CDR3 nucleotides read TGTGCCAGTAGTATGAGCAGGGTTCAGCCCCAGCATTTT. Encoded protein: CASSMSRVQPQHF. V and J are TRBV19 and TRBJ1-5, with D possibly being TRBD1 (5 bases). Germline CDR1 reads LNHDA; CDR2 reads SQIVND (reference sequence). The CDR3 totals 13 residues. The V gene lost 3 bases and the J gene lost 6 bases, with 9 bases spanning the gap.

This chain connects TRBV9 to TRBJ2-1, with D perhaps matching TRBD1 (5 bases). The CDR3 is 15 amino acids. Germline V gene lookup returns CDR1 SGDLS and CDR2 YYNGEE. Trimming took 3 bases from V and 6 from J, leaving 16 bases between them. The CDR3 nucleotides read TGTGCCAGCAGCGCCCGGGCAGGGCTTCCCAATGAGCAGTTCTTC. Its protein product is CASSARAGLPNEQFF. The full variable domain, completed using reference TRBV9 and TRBJ2-1, is DSGVTQTPKHLITATGQRVTLRCSPRSGDLSVYWYQQSLDQGLQFLIQYYNGEERAKGNILERFSAQQFPDLHSELNLSSLELGDSALYFCASSARAGLPNEQFFGPGTRLTVL.

V gene TRBV6-5 combines with J gene TRBJ2-3; possibly TRBD2 for D (5 bases). Germline loops: CDR1 MNHEY, CDR2 SVGAGI. V was trimmed by 2 bases and J by 4 bases, leaving 13 bases between them. This CDR3 contains 15 residues. This CDR3 reads CASSYDTPGADTQYF. The DNA for the CDR3 is TGTGCCAGCAGTTACGACACCCCCGGGGCAGATACGCAGTATTTT.

V usage is TRBV15 and J usage is TRBJ2-5, with 10 bases lining up with TRBD2. The V segment lost 3 bases and the J segment 3 bases; nucleotides outside the gene matches: 10. The CDR3 loop spans 17 amino acids. Germline-derived CDR1 and CDR2 are LNHNV and YYDKDF (reference sequence). This CDR3 is CATSSHFRLAGEETQYF. CDR3 in DNA: TGTGCCACCAGCAGTCACTTCAGGCTAGCGGGGGAAGAGACCCAGTACTTC. The full variable domain, rest sourced from reference TRBV15 and TRBJ2-5, is DAMVIQNPRYQVTQFGKPVTLSCSQTLNHNVMYWYQQKSSQAPKLLFHYYDKDFNNEADTPDNFQSRRPNTSFCFLDIRSPGLGDTAMYLCATSSHFRLAGEETQYFGPGTRLLVL.

J is TRBJ2-7 and V is TRBV4-3, with D tentatively TRBD1 (5 bases). Germline V gives CDR1 LGHNA, CDR2 YSLEER. The CDR3 totals 15 residues. V gave up 0 bases and J gave up 2 bases, with 11 bases separating them. CDR3 residues: CASSQDRAGTYEQYF. The CDR3 DNA sequence: TGCGCCAGCAGCCAAGATAGGGCAGGGACCTACGAGCAGTACTTC.

This clone appeared once. The rearrangement joins TRBV11-2 to TRBJ1-2, with 7 bases fitting TRBD1. The V gene end was trimmed by 5 bases and the J gene end by 4 bases; junction bases not matched to a gene: 10. Germline V lookup: CDR1 SGHAT, CDR2 FQNNGV. This CDR3 comprises 15 residues. This chain's CDR3 is CASSEGTARGYGYTF. The CDR3 nucleotides read TGTGCCAGCAGCGAAGGGACAGCTAGGGGCTATGGCTACACCTTC.

This rearrangement joins TRBV7-9 to TRBJ2-2; no definite D call. This CDR3 has 12 amino acids. The germline V gene has CDR1 SEHNR and CDR2 FQNEAQ (reference sequence). V was shortened by 5 bases and J by 6 bases, with 7 bases between the two germline ends. The CDR3 loop is CASSPSPGELFF. For the CDR3, the DNA is TGTGCCAGCAGCCCCTCCCCCGGGGAGCTGTTTTTT.

V and J are TRBV10-3 and TRBJ2-3; TRBD1 matches at 8 bases. Germline V gene sequence: CDR1 ENHRY, CDR2 SYGVKD. The CDR3 is made up of 16 amino acids. V lost 5 bases to trimming and J lost 3 bases; unmatched junction nucleotides: 10. CDR3 sequence: CAISTRARGRTDTQYF. DNA for the CDR3: TGTGCCATCAGTACCCGGGCCAGGGGGCGGACAGATACGCAGTATTTT.

The genes are TRBV5-5 and TRBJ1-4, with a possible D match to TRBD1 (6 bases). Germline V gene lookup returns CDR1 SGHKS and CDR2 YYEKEE (reference sequence). V dropped 4 bases and J dropped 0 bases, with 13 bases sitting between them. There are 16 residues in the CDR3. CDR3 DNA sequence: TGTGCCAGCAGCGCCCGCTACAGGGCAACTAATGAAAAACTGTTTTTT. Protein: CASSARYRATNEKLFF. Drawing the rest from reference TRBV5-5 and TRBJ1-4, the complete variable domain is DAGVTQSPTHLIKTRGQQVTLRCSPISGHKSVSWYQQVLGQGPQFIFQYYEKEERGRGNFPDRFSARQFPNYSSELNVNALLLGDSALYLCASSARYRATNEKLFFGSGTQLSVL.

Details on this clone: The junction shows a germline mismatch at one end, possibly a read error. V and J are TRBV4-1 and TRBJ1-4; no firm D call. Germline CDR1 and CDR2: MGHRA and YSYEKL. The CDR3 length is 16 residues. CDR3 residues: CTSSQATKSMVEKLFF. The DNA of the CDR3 is TGCACCAGCAGCCAAGCTACTAAGTCCATGGTTGAAAAACTGTTTTTT.

This clone was seen a handful of times. The rearrangement joins TRBV4-2 to TRBJ1-5; possible D gene TRBD1, 5 bases. Trimming removed 0 bases from V and 0 bases from J, with 12 bases in between. CDR3 length: 17 amino acids. The germline CDR1 and CDR2 sequences are LGHNA and YNFKEQ. This CDR3 is CASSQDARAYSNQPQHF. For the CDR3, the DNA is TGTGCCAGCAGCCAAGATGCCAGGGCCTATAGCAATCAGCCCCAGCATTTT.

The gene calls are TRBV5-1 and TRBJ1-6, with a weak D call TRBD1 (6 bases). The CDR3 covers 15 residues. Germline assignment: CDR1 SGHRS and CDR2 YFSETQ. V was clipped by 2 bases and J by 8 bases, with 14 bases between them. The CDR3 DNA follows: TGCGCCAGCAGCTTTGGGGACATCCCTTATTCACCCCTCCACTTT. Its translation: CASSFGDIPYSPLHF.

The rearrangement links TRBV3-1 (or the pseudogene TRBV3-2) to TRBJ2-7; 9 bases map to TRBD1. The CDR3 contains 15 residues. V shed 4 bases and J 4 bases; nucleotides not matched to a gene: 8. The germline gives CDR1 LGHDT, CDR2 YNNKEL (reference sequence). CDR3 amino acids: CASSRKDRGGYEQYF. As DNA, the CDR3 is TGTGCCAGCAGCCGAAAGGACAGGGGTGGGTACGAGCAGTACTTC.

The CDR3 nucleotides read TGTGCCAGCAGGGCTAGCGGGGGGGCACGGAATGAGCAGTTCTTC. Translating it yields CASRASGGARNEQFF. The chain has TRBV6-5 and TRBJ2-1; TRBD2 matches 12 bases. The CDR3 consists of 15 residues. Looked up from germline, CDR1 is MNHEY and CDR2 is SVGAGI. Trimming removed 6 bases from V and 7 bases from J; junction bases left unmatched: 7.

The DNA of the CDR3 is TGCAGTGCTGGACAGGCCGATGGCTACACCTTC. This gives the protein CSAGQADGYTF. The chain carries TRBV20-1 and TRBJ1-2; 7 nucleotides match TRBD1. Germline assignment: CDR1 DFQATT and CDR2 SNEGSKA (reference sequence). The CDR3 contains 11 residues. V shed 5 bases, J shed 6 bases, and the junction held 3 bases outside the gene matches.

CDR3 sequence: CASSGGQISYEQYF. The CDR3 region has the DNA TGTGCCAGCAGCGGGGGACAGATCTCCTACGAGCAGTACTTC. This chain connects TRBV28 to TRBJ2-7; TRBD1 might be the D (7 bases). The CDR3 sequence is 14 residues long. The V gene's germline CDR1 is MDHEN and CDR2 SYDVKM. V was trimmed by 6 bases and J by 0 bases, leaving 12 bases between them.

The chain links TRBV7-8 to TRBJ2-3; maybe TRBD2 (6 bases). This CDR3 spans 15 amino acids. V was clipped by 1 base and J by 2 bases, with 10 bases between them. Germline V lookup: CDR1 SGHVS, CDR2 FQNEAQ. The CDR3 DNA is TGTGCCAGCAGCTTAGTGGGGGGAATCACAGATACGCAGTATTTT. Protein: CASSLVGGITDTQYF.

The rearrangement links TRBV30 to TRBJ2-7; TRBD2 might be the D (5 bases). CDR1 and CDR2 from the germline V gene are GTSNPN and SVGIG (reference sequence). CDR3 size: 16 residues. Trimming left V 3 bases short and J 0 bases short, with 18 bases between. CDR3 region: CAWSARVPSSSYEQYF. CDR3 DNA: TGTGCCTGGAGCGCTCGGGTCCCTAGCAGCTCCTACGAGCAGTACTTC.

The genes are TRBV4-1 and TRBJ2-5; perhaps TRBD1 as D (5 bases). Per the germline V gene, CDR1 is MGHRA and CDR2 is YSYEKL. The CDR3 is made up of 14 amino acids. V gave up 0 bases and J gave up 5 bases, with 10 bases separating them. CDR3 nucleotides: TGCGCCAGCAGCCAAGAGAAAGGGGTGGAGACCCAGTACTTC. It is translated as CASSQEKGVETQYF.

The rearrangement links TRBV30 to TRBJ2-2, with 8 bases aligning to TRBD1. The J segment lost 4 bases and the V segment lost 4 bases, leaving 5 bases of the junction unmatched. CDR3 size: 14 residues. Germline V CDR1 and CDR2: GTSNPN, SVGIG (reference sequence). The CDR3 DNA is TGTGCCTGGAAAGTACAGGGGGTCACCGGGGAGCTGTTTTTT. It encodes CAWKVQGVTGELFF. Supplemented by reference TRBV30 and TRBJ2-2, the full variable domain reads SQTIHQWPATLVQPVGSPLSLECTVEGTSNPNLYWYRQAAGRGLQLLFYSVGIGQISSEVPQNLSASRPQDRQFILSSKKLLLSDSGFYLCAWKVQGVTGELFFGEGSRLTVL.

The genes are TRBV7-3 and TRBJ2-5; D unclear. Per germline, CDR1 SGHTA and CDR2 FQGTGA. The CDR3 totals 13 residues. V was shortened by 5 bases and J by 1 base, with 8 bases between the two germline ends. The chain's CDR3 is CASSPGPQETQYF. CDR3 nucleotides: TGTGCCAGCAGCCCCGGTCCCCAAGAGACCCAGTACTTC.

The CDR3 region is CASSETRASGRVDTQYF. The CDR3, as DNA: TGCGCCAGCAGCGAAACCCGGGCTAGCGGTAGAGTAGATACGCAGTATTTT. This chain links TRBV10-1 with TRBJ2-3; 7 positions agree with TRBD2. V lost 6 bases to trimming and J lost 5 bases; unmatched junction nucleotides: 17. CDR1 and CDR2 (germline): WNHNN, SYGVQD (reference sequence). CDR3 length equals 17 residues.

V gene TRBV2 combines with J gene TRBJ1-4; D is uncertain. Germline lookup yields CDR1 SNHLY and CDR2 FYNNEI. The germline V and J ends were trimmed by 5 bases and 2 bases, with 24 bases remaining between them. The length of the CDR3 is 19 residues. For the CDR3, the DNA is TGTGCCAGCAGTTCTTCTGGACCTGGAATTAGCGGGACTAATGAAAAACTGTTTTTT. Its protein product is CASSSSGPGISGTNEKLFF.